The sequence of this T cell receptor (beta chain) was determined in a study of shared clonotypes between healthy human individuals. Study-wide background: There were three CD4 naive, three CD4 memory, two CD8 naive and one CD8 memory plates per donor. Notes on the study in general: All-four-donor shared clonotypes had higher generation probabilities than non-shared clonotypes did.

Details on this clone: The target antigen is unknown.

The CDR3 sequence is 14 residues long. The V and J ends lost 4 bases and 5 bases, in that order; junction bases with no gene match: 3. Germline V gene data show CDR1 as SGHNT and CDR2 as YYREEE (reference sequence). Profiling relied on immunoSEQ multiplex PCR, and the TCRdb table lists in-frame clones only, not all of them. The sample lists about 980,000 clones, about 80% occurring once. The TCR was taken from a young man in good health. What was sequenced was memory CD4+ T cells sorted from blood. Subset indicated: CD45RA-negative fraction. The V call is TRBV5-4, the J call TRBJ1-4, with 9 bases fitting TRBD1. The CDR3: CASSDTGGNEKLFF. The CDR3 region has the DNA TGTGCCAGCAGCGATACAGGGGGCAATGAAAAACTGTTTTTT.